The 5 T cell receptor beta chains below all came from one sample that was sequenced in a study of T-cell reconstitution after alpha-beta-depleted transplantation in children. Unique molecular identifiers were incorporated when the TCRbeta library was constructed. TCRdb ran MiXCR on the PCR reads and lists one entry per CDR3 protein. Found here are about 600,000 distinct CDR3 sequences, 10% to 15% of them singletons; the top ten hold about 2.2%. Source: PBMCs, mostly from graft donor cells, taken 360 days after TCRalphabeta/CD19-depleted stem cell transplant. The receptors originated from a male patient between 5 and 17 years old who had a stem cell transplant for acute myeloid leukemia, so the T cells may come from the graft donor.

The chain has TRBV20-1 and TRBJ2-5; 11 bases map to TRBD2. The V segment lost 6 bases and the J segment 5 bases; nucleotides outside the gene matches: 20. Germline V gives CDR1 DFQATT, CDR2 SNEGSKA (reference sequence). There are 18 residues in the CDR3. CDR3 in DNA: TGCAGTGCCCTAATGGGAGTAGCGGGAGGGATATCGGGGGAGACCCAGTACTTC. It specifies CSALMGVAGGISGETQYF.

The sample holds a few counts of this clonotype. The chain has TRBV29-1 and TRBJ2-5; 9 positions match TRBD2. CDR1 is SQVTM, CDR2 ANQGSEA, per germline. V lost 3 bases and J lost 2; bases outside the gene matches: 10. The CDR3 loop spans 16 amino acids. The DNA for the CDR3 is TGCAGCGTTGACACGTCGCTAGCGGGATTTCAAGAGACCCAGTACTTC. Translating it yields CSVDTSLAGFQETQYF.

V gene TRBV28 combines with J gene TRBJ2-1, with D possibly TRBD2 on 5 matching bases. CDR3 size: 16 residues. Germline CDR1 and CDR2: MDHEN and SYDVKM. V lost 4 bases and J 7 bases, leaving 20 bases between the germline ends. The CDR3 reads CASSSVGVWESNEQFF. CDR3 DNA sequence: TGTGCCAGCAGTTCCGTTGGGGTGTGGGAGTCGAATGAGCAGTTCTTC.

V gene TRBV27 combines with J gene TRBJ2-7; TRBD1 matches at 7 bases. Per germline, CDR1 MNHEY and CDR2 SMNVEV (reference sequence). V gave up 2 bases and J gave up 5 bases; unmatched junction bases: 0. The CDR3 extends over 12 amino acids. CDR3 bases: TGTGCCAGCAGTTTAAGGGGGCACGAGCAGTACTTC. Translated: CASSLRGHEQYF.

The chain uses TRBV7-6 and TRBJ2-5; 10 bases are a match to TRBD1. The J segment lost 2 bases and the V segment lost 1 base, leaving 13 bases of the junction unmatched. The CDR3 is 19 residues long. Germline-derived CDR1 and CDR2 are SGHVS and FNYEAQ. The CDR3 loop reads CASSLEQVTGGLGQETQYF. The CDR3 DNA sequence: TGTGCCAGCAGCTTAGAACAGGTGACAGGGGGCCTCGGGCAAGAGACCCAGTACTTC. The complete variable domain, with remaining parts taken from reference TRBV7-6 and TRBJ2-5, reads GAGVSQSPRYKVTKRGQDVALRCDPISGHVSLYWYRQALGQGPEFLTYFNYEAQQDKSGLPNDRFSAERPEGSISTLTIQRTEQRDSAMYRCASSLEQVTGGLGQETQYFGPGTRLLVL.